This T cell receptor beta chain came from a study of liver allograft versus peripheral blood T cells (dated by TCRdb to the early 2020s). Background on the whole study: The study compared the T cell receptor repertoires present in transplanted livers with the repertoires present in the peripheral blood of liver transplant recipients.

The data were produced on an Illumina MiSeq. In-frame beta chains were kept once TCRdb had trimmed the public reads at Q25 with fastp and called clones with MiXCR. Rows merge per CDR3 protein into single entries with the most common DNA and genes. This sample holds 6,000 to 7,000 distinct CDR3 sequences; around 18% were observed only once. Around three fifths of the sample is held by the ten biggest clonotypes. This clonotype has a handful of counts. It lacks a known antigen. No much larger clone is present one base from it, and per-base qualities are unavailable. Findings and caveats that apply to the study as a whole: The T cell receptor repertoires within liver allografts were reported to be different from the T cell receptor repertoires detected in peripheral blood.

The germline V gene provides CDR1 MDHEN and CDR2 SYDVKM. V has 4 bases trimmed and J has 0 bases trimmed; junction bases matching no gene number 8. The CDR3, from cysteine to phenylalanine, totals 17 residues. The kept DNA is CDR3 alone, 51 bases in frame from the first base. This chain joins TRBV28 to TRBJ1-5; the central 8 bases match TRBD1. The sequence was obtained from a human patient who had a liver transplant. Where a transplant has occurred, the graft donor may have supplied some of the T cells. The nucleotide sequence is given as TGTGCCAGCAGTTCCGGACAGGGTTTTTATAGCAATCAGCCCCAGCATTTT. This encodes CASSSGQGFYSNQPQHF.